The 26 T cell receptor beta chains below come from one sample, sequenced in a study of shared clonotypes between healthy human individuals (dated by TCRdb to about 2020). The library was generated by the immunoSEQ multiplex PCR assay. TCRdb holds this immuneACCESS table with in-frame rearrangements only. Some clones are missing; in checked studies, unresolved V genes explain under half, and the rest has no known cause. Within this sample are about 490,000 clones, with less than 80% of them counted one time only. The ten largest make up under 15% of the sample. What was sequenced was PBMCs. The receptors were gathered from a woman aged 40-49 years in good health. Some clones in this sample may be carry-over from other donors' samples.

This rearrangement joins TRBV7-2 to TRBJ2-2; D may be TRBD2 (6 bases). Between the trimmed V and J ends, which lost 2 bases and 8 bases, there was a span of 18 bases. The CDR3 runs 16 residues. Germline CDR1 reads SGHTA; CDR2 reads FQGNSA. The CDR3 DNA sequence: TGTGCCAGCAGCTTAAGTACGGGAGCTGTTTGGGGGGAGCTGTTTTTT. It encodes CASSLSTGAVWGELFF. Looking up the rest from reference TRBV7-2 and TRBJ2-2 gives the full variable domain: GAGVSQSPSNKVTEKGKDVELRCDPISGHTALYWYRQSLGQGLEFLIYFQGNSAPDKSGLPSDRFSAERTGGSVSTLTIQRTQQEDSAVYLCASSLSTGAVWGELFFGEGSRLTVL.

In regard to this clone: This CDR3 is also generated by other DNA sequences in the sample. CDR3 region: CASSSNRYGYTF. The CDR3 DNA is TGTGCCAGCAGTTCAAACAGGTACGGCTACACCTTC. The chain is built from TRBV28 and TRBJ1-2; weak D call: TRBD1 (5 bases). This CDR3 is 12 amino acids long. Trimming cost V 4 bases and J 8 bases, with 11 bases left between them. CDR1 MDHEN and CDR2 SYDVKM come from the germline V gene.

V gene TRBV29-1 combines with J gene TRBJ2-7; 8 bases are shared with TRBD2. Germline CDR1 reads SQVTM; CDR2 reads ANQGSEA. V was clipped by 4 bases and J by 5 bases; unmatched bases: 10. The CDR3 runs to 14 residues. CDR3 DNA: TGCAGCGTTGGGTCGGGAGGGCCGGTCGACGAGCAGTACTTC. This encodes CSVGSGGPVDEQYF.

The CDR3 DNA reads as TGTGCCAGCTCACCAGACAGGGGCGGCTATGGCTACACCTTC. Residues: CASSPDRGGYGYTF. The gene calls are TRBV18 and TRBJ1-2, with 8 bases that match TRBD1. The ends lost 2 bases at V and 4 bases at J; junction bases unmatched: 3. This CDR3 is built from 14 residues. Germline CDR1 is KGHSH and CDR2 is LQKENI.

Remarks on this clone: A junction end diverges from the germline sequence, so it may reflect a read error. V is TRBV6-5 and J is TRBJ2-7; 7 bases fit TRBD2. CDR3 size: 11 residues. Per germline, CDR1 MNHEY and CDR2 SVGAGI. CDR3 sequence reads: CASSYRGLPFF. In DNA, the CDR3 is TGTGCCAGCAGTTATAGGGGACTACCGTTCTTC.

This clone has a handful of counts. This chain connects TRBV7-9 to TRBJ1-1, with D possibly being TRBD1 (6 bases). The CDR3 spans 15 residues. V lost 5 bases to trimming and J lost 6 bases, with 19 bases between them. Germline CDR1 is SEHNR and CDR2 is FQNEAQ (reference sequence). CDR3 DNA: TGTGCCAGCAGCACTGGACAGTTGGAGGGCGCTGAAGCTTTCTTT. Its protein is CASSTGQLEGAEAFF.

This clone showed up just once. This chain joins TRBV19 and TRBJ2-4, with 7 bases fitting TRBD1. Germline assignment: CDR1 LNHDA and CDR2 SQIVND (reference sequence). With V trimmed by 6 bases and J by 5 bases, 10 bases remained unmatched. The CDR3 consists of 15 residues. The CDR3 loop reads CASSRPNRGENIQYF. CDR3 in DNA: TGTGCCAGTAGCAGACCTAACAGGGGCGAAAACATTCAGTACTTC.

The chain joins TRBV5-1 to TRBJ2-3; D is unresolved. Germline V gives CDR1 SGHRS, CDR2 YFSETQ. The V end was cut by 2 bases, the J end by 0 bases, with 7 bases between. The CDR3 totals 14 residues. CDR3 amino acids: CASSFPASTDTQYF. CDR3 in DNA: TGCGCCAGCAGCTTTCCCGCTAGCACAGATACGCAGTATTTT.

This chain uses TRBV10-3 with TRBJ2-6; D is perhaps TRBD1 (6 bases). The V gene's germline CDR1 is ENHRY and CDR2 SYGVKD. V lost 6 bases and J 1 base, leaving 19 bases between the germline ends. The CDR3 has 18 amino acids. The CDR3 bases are TGTGCCATCAGGGAAAATACAGGGATTCGTTCTGGGGCCAACGTCCTGACTTTC. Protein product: CAIRENTGIRSGANVLTF.

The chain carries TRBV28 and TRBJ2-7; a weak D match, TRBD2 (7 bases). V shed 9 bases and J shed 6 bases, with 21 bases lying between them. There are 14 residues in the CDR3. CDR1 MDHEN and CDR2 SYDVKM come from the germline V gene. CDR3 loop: CARLEPKGGREQYF. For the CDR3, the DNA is TGTGCCAGACTCGAACCAAAGGGGGGGCGCGAGCAGTACTTC.

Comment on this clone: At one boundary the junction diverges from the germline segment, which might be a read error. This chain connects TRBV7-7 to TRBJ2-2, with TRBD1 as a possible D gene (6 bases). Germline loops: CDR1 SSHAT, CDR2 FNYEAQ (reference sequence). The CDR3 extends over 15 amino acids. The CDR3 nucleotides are TGTGCTAGCAGCTTAGCACAGGGGAACACCGGGGAGCTGTTTTTT. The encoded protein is CASSLAQGNTGELFF.

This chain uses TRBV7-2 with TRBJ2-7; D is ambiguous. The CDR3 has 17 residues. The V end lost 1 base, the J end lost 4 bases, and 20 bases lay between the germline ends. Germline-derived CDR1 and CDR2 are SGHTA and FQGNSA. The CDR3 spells CASSLVGGTPVPYEQYF. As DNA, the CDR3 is TGTGCCAGCAGCTTAGTGGGCGGTACGCCTGTCCCTTACGAGCAGTACTTC.

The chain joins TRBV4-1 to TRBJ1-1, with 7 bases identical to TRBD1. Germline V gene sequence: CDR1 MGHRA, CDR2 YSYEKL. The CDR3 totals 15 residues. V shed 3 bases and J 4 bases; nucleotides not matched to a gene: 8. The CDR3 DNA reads TGCGCCAGCAGCCACCGACCAGGGGGGAGCACTGAAGCTTTCTTT. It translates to CASSHRPGGSTEAFF.

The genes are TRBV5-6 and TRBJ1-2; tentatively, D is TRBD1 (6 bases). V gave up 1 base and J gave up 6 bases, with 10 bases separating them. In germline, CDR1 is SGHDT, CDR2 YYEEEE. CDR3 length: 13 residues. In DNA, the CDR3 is TGTGCCAGCAGCTTGAACAGGGCGCATGGCTACACCTTC. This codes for CASSLNRAHGYTF. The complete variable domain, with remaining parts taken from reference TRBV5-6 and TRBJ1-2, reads DAGVTQSPTHLIKTRGQQVTLRCSPKSGHDTVSWYQQALGQGPQFIFQYYEEEERQRGNFPDRFSGHQFPNYSSELNVNALLLGDSALYLCASSLNRAHGYTFGSGTRLTVV.

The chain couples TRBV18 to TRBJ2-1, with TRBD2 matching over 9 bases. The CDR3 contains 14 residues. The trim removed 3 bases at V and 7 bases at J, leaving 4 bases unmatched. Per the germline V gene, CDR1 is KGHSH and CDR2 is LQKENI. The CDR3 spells CASSPIAGANEQFF. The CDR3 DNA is TGTGCCAGCTCACCGATAGCGGGAGCAAATGAGCAGTTCTTC.

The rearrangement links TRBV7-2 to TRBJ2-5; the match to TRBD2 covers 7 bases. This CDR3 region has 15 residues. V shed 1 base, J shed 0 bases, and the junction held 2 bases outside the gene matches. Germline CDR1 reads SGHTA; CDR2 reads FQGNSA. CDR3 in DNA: TGTGCCAGCAGCTTAGGAGGACTAGACCAAGAGACCCAGTACTTC. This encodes CASSLGGLDQETQYF.

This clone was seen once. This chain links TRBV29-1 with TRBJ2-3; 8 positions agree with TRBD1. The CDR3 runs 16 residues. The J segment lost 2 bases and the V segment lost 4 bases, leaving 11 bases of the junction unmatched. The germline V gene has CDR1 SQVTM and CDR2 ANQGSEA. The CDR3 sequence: CSVGSMGQAITDTQYF. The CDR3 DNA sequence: TGCAGCGTTGGGTCGATGGGACAGGCTATCACAGATACGCAGTATTTT.

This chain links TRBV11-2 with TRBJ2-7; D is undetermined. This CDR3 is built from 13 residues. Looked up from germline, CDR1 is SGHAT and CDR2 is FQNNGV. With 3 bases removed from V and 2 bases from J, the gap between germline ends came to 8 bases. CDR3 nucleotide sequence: TGTGCCAGCAGCTTGGGTAGGACCTACGAGCAGTACTTC. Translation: CASSLGRTYEQYF.

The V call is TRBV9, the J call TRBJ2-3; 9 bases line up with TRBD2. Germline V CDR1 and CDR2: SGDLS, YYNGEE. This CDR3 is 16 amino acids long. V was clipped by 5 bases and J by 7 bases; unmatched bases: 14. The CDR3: CASSPPSVAGANTQYF. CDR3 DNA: TGTGCCAGCAGTCCCCCGTCGGTAGCGGGAGCGAATACGCAGTATTTT. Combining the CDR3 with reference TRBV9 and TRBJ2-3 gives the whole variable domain DSGVTQTPKHLITATGQRVTLRCSPRSGDLSVYWYQQSLDQGLQFLIQYYNGEERAKGNILERFSAQQFPDLHSELNLSSLELGDSALYFCASSPPSVAGANTQYFGPGTRLTVL.

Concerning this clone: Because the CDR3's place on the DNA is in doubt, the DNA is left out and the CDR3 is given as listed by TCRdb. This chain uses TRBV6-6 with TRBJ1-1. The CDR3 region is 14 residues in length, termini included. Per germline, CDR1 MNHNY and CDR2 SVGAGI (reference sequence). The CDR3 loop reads CASSPFGLGTEASF.

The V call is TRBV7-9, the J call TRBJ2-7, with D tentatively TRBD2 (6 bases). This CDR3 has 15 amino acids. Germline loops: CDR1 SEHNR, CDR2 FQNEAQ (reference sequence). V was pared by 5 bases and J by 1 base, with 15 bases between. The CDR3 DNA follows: TGTGCCAGCAGCCTTTCCGGGACTGGGTCCTACGAGCAGTACTTC. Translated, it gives CASSLSGTGSYEQYF.

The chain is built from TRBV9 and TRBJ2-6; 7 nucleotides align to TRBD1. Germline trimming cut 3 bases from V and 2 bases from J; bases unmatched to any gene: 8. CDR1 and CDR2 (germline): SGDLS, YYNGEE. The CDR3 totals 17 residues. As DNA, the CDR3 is TGTGCCAGCAGCGCCTCCCTGACAGGGACTGGGGCCAACGTCCTGACTTTC. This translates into CASSASLTGTGANVLTF.

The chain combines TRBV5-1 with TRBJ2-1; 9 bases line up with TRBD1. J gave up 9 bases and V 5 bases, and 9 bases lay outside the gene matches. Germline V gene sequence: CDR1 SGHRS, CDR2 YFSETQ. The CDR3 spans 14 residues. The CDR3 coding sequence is TGCGCCAGCAGACCCGACAGGGGGTTTGGTGAGCAGTTCTTC. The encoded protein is CASRPDRGFGEQFF.

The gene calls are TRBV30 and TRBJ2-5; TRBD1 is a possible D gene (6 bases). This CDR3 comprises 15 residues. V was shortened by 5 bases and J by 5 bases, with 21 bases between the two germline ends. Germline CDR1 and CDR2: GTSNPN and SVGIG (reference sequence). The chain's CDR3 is CAWGPGQGGWETQYF. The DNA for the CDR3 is TGTGCCTGGGGTCCGGGACAAGGAGGATGGGAGACCCAGTACTTC. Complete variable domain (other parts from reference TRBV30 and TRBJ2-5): SQTIHQWPATLVQPVGSPLSLECTVEGTSNPNLYWYRQAAGRGLQLLFYSVGIGQISSEVPQNLSASRPQDRQFILSSKKLLLSDSGFYLCAWGPGQGGWETQYFGPGTRLLVL.

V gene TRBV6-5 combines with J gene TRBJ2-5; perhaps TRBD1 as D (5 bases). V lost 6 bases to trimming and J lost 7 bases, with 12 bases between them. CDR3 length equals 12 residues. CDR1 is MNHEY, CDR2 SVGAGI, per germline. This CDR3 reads CASRSQGGTQYF. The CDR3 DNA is TGTGCCAGCAGGAGCCAGGGCGGGACCCAGTACTTC.

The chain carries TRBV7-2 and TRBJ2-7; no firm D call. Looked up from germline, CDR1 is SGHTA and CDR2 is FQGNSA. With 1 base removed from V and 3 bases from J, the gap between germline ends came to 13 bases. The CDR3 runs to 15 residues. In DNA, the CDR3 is TGTGCCAGCAGCTTAGTGGCAGGCTCTATCTACGAGCAGTACTTC. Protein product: CASSLVAGSIYEQYF.